The sequence of this TCR beta chain was determined in a study of blood T cell repertoires in COVID-19. Whole-study context: Spain, Italy and the United States supplied samples that represented acute and convalescent COVID-19.

In the authors' workflow: Reference gene primer amplification gave nucleated cell count estimates. Libraries were prepared by immunoSEQ multiplex PCR; TCRdb keeps only in-frame clonotypes and omits some of them. V and J calls and clone size are as listed in that table; D and trimming were resolved from the DNA. This repertoire shows about 200,000 clones, about 82% found once; its top ten account for roughly 5.9%. The ends were cut back, 3 bases at V and 1 base at J, with 10 bases in the middle. CDR3 length: 15 amino acids. Germline CDR1 MNHEY, CDR2 SMNVEV (reference sequence). This clone was seen once. Participants had their cohort set by participant-reported clinical history.

The sequencing input was PBMCs or T cells enriched from blood (not recorded which). The chain is built from TRBV27 and TRBJ1-5; D uncertain. The clonotype was recovered from a man between 40 and 49 years old with acute COVID-19. The CDR3 reads CASSLWLGSNQPQHF. Written as DNA, the CDR3 is TGTGCCAGCAGTTTGTGGCTCGGGAGCAATCAGCCCCAGCATTTT.